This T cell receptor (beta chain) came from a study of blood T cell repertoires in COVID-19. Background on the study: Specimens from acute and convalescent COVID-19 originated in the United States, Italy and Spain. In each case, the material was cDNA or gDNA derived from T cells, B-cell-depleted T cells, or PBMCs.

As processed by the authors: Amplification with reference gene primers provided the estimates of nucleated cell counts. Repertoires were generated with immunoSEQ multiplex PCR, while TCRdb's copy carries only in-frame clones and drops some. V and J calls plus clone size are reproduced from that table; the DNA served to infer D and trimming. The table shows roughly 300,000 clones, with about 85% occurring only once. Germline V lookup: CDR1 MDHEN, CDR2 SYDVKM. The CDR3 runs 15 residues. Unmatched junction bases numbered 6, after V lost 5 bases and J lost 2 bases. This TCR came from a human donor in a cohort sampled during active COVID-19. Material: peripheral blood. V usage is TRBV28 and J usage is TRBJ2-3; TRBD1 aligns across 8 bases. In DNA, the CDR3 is TGTGCCAGCAGTGCAGGGGGCTCTAACACAGATACGCAGTATTTT. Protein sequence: CASSAGGSNTDTQYF. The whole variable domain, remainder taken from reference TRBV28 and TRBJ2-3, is DVKVTQSSRYLVKRTGEKVFLECVQDMDHENMFWYRQDPGLGLRLIYFSYDVKMKEKGDIPEGYSVSREKKERFSLILESASTNQTSMYLCASSAGGSNTDTQYFGPGTRLTVL.